The 7 T cell receptor beta chains in this list originate from one sample, sequenced in a study of identical twins. In TCRdb, the 5' RACE reads were re-called with MiXCR into one record per CDR3 protein. The sample has hundreds of thousands of distinct CDR3 sequences, 18% seen once. In addition, the sample was reused for a study of T cells expressing NK-cell markers.

Sequenced sample: PBMCs. These receptors originate from a woman younger than 30 in good health.

This chain connects TRBV3-1 to TRBJ2-5; the match to TRBD1 covers 10 bases. In germline, CDR1 is LGHDT, CDR2 YNNKEL (reference sequence). Germline trimming cut 1 base from V and 1 base from J; bases unmatched to any gene: 9. This CDR3 contains 18 residues. CDR3 amino acids: CASSQALRDRGRQETQYF. CDR3 in DNA: TGTGCCAGCAGCCAAGCTCTGAGGGACAGGGGCCGCCAAGAGACCCAGTACTTC.

This chain links TRBV20-1 with TRBJ2-7; no firm D call. CDR1 and CDR2 (germline): DFQATT, SNEGSKA (reference sequence). Trimming took 6 bases from V and 1 from J, leaving 13 bases between them. The CDR3 totals 13 residues. The CDR3 loop is CSAGVGISYEQYF. The DNA of the CDR3 is TGCAGTGCGGGTGTGGGGATTTCCTACGAGCAGTACTTC.

This chain joins TRBV27 and TRBJ1-2; 9 bases align to TRBD1. The junction had 10 bases not matched to a gene; V was cut back by 6 bases and J by 8 bases. This CDR3 comprises 14 residues. Germline V lookup: CDR1 MNHEY, CDR2 SMNVEV (reference sequence). DNA for the CDR3: TGTGCCAGCAGACCTCTATGGGACAGGGAAGGCTACACCTTC. Amino acids: CASRPLWDREGYTF.

J is TRBJ2-1 and V is TRBV20-1; a possible D gene is TRBD1 (5 bases). The V and J ends lost 5 bases and 6 bases respectively, with 20 bases between them. The CDR3 consists of 15 residues. CDR1 is DFQATT and CDR2 is SNEGSKA in the germline V gene (reference sequence). CDR3 region: CSAASDIPPGNEQFF. Written as DNA, the CDR3 is TGCAGTGCTGCCTCGGACATACCCCCTGGCAATGAGCAGTTCTTC.

The rearrangement uses TRBV7-9 and TRBJ1-2; 8 bases agree with TRBD1. This CDR3 is 15 amino acids long. Unmatched junction bases numbered 9, after V lost 5 bases and J lost 4 bases. In germline, CDR1 is SEHNR, CDR2 FQNEAQ (reference sequence). The CDR3 nucleotides are TGTGCCAGCAGCGGTCGACAGGGGTGGGGCTATGGCTACACCTTC. It specifies CASSGRQGWGYGYTF. The variable domain in full, with the rest retrieved from reference TRBV7-9 and TRBJ1-2, is DTGVSQNPRHKITKRGQNVTFRCDPISEHNRLYWYRQTLGQGPEFLTYFQNEAQLEKSRLLSDRFSAERPKGSFSTLEIQRTEQGDSAMYLCASSGRQGWGYGYTFGSGTRLTVV.

This clonotype showed up just a few times. This chain connects TRBV18 to TRBJ1-2; 11 bases match TRBD1. CDR3 size: 15 residues. CDR1 is KGHSH, CDR2 LQKENI, per germline. The ends lost 2 bases at V and 3 bases at J; junction bases unmatched: 2. For the CDR3, the DNA is TGTGCCAGCTCACCAGGACAGGGGGCGGACTATGGCTACACCTTC. Translated: CASSPGQGADYGYTF.

The chain joins TRBV9 to TRBJ2-4; 11 nucleotides agree with TRBD2. From germline, CDR1 is SGDLS and CDR2 YYNGEE. Germline trimming cut 3 bases from V and 8 bases from J; bases unmatched to any gene: 7. This CDR3 region has 15 residues. For the CDR3, the DNA is TGTGCCAGCAGCGCATTAGCGGGGGGGAAGGACATTCAGTACTTC. Amino acids: CASSALAGGKDIQYF.